The 14 T cell receptor beta chains below come from one sample, sequenced in a study of graft-versus-host responses after intestinal transplantation. Graft tissue was processed to release intraepithelial and lamina propria lymphocytes. Assay: immunoSEQ multiplex PCR; the TCRdb copy retains only in-frame clones and omits some. The sample holds around 37,000 clones, approximately 86% seen once. The sequencing used ileum tissue, collected 200 to 210 days after intestinal transplant. Receptor source: a human patient who received an intestinal transplant, so some T cells may come from the graft donor.

This clone ranks as medium-sized. For the CDR3, the DNA is TGTGCCAGCAGCCCCCCGGTGGTCCACGAGCAGTACTTC. Translating gives CASSPPVVHEQYF. The chain uses TRBV7-8 and TRBJ2-7, with no clear D. The CDR3 is made up of 13 amino acids. Trimming left V 5 bases short and J 5 bases short, with 13 bases between. CDR1 is SGHVS, CDR2 FQNEAQ, per germline.

V usage is TRBV28 and J usage is TRBJ1-6; 7 bases are a match to TRBD1. Germline CDR1 reads MDHEN; CDR2 reads SYDVKM. Trimming took 4 bases from V and 13 from J; bases not matched to a gene: 13. This CDR3 is built from 15 residues. CDR3 sequence reads: CASSSLTGDLTPLHF. CDR3 DNA sequence: TGTGCCAGCAGTTCCCTTACAGGGGACCTTACCCCCCTCCACTTT.

The V gene is TRBV5-1, the J gene TRBJ1-1; 7 nucleotides align to TRBD1. Germline V lookup: CDR1 SGHRS, CDR2 YFSETQ. The CDR3 length is 15 residues. Germline trimming cut 0 bases from V and 6 bases from J; bases unmatched to any gene: 8. The CDR3 DNA reads TGCGCCAGCAGCTTGGGACCAACCGGGACAGCTGAAGCTTTCTTT. It specifies CASSLGPTGTAEAFF.

A single count supports this clone. The genes are TRBV2 and TRBJ1-2; the D is unclear. Trimming shortened V by 6 bases and J by 5 bases, and 16 bases separated the two germline ends. This CDR3 contains 14 residues. The germline CDR1 and CDR2 sequences are SNHLY and FYNNEI. CDR3 coding DNA: TGTGCCAGCAGCCGACCCGTTGGGGTGTATGGCTACACCTTC. Its translation: CASSRPVGVYGYTF.

The chain is built from TRBV7-9 and TRBJ2-7; D unresolved. V lost 4 bases and J lost 4, with 8 bases in between. CDR1 is SEHNR and CDR2 is FQNEAQ in the germline V gene (reference sequence). This CDR3 region has 12 residues. The CDR3 sequence is CASSSSQYEQYF. The CDR3 nucleotides read TGTGCCAGCAGCTCCTCTCAGTACGAGCAGTACTTC.

The rearrangement links TRBV6-5 to TRBJ2-2, with TRBD1 matching 8 bases. Trimming at V came to 4 bases and at J to 3 bases, leaving 7 bases not matched to a gene. The CDR3 has 16 amino acids. Germline V CDR1 and CDR2: MNHEY, SVGAGI. The DNA of the CDR3 is TGTGCCAGCAGTTCACAGGGGGAGGCGTACACCGGGGAGCTGTTTTTT. It codes for CASSSQGEAYTGELFF.

The rearrangement uses TRBV14 and TRBJ2-5, with 10 bases fitting TRBD1. This CDR3 is 17 amino acids long. Germline V gene sequence: CDR1 SGHDN, CDR2 FVKESK. The V and J ends lost 4 bases and 6 bases, in that order; junction bases with no gene match: 14. The CDR3 nucleotides are TGTGCCAGCAGCCCTCTCCCCGGACAGGGGGTATTACAGACCCAGTACTTC. This encodes CASSPLPGQGVLQTQYF.

This rearrangement joins TRBV10-2 to TRBJ2-7, with D possibly TRBD2 on 6 matching bases. Trimming pared 3 bases from V and 0 bases from J, leaving 9 bases between. Germline V gene lookup returns CDR1 WSHSY and CDR2 SAAADI. The CDR3 runs 14 residues. CDR3 region: CASSDLAISYEQYF. CDR3 nucleotide sequence: TGCGCCAGCAGTGACCTAGCGATCTCCTACGAGCAGTACTTC.

This chain connects TRBV7-9 to TRBJ2-5; the match to TRBD2 covers 8 bases. Germline trimming cut 1 base from V and 0 bases from J; bases unmatched to any gene: 4. Germline V CDR1 and CDR2: SEHNR, FQNEAQ (reference sequence). The CDR3 contains 16 residues. DNA of the CDR3: TGTGCCAGCAGCTTAGGTCCAGCGGGGGACCAAGAGACCCAGTACTTC. Its protein is CASSLGPAGDQETQYF.

The V call is TRBV6-5, the J call TRBJ2-1; D uncertain. Germline V gene sequence: CDR1 MNHEY, CDR2 SVGAGI. V was clipped by 2 bases and J by 6 bases, with 11 bases between them. This CDR3 has 14 amino acids. CDR3 sequence (DNA): TGTGCCAGCAGTTACGGGCAGTCGGGCAATGAGCAGTTCTTC. Amino acid sequence: CASSYGQSGNEQFF.

The chain carries TRBV19 and TRBJ2-2, with D possibly being TRBD2 (5 bases). V lost 11 bases and J 5 bases, leaving 15 bases between the germline ends. The CDR3 covers 13 residues. Germline CDR1 and CDR2: LNHDA and SQIVND (reference sequence). The CDR3 protein is CALKTTGTGELFF. The CDR3 DNA is TGTGCCCTCAAGACGACGGGGACCGGGGAGCTGTTTTTT.

This chain links TRBV28 with TRBJ2-1; D remains unclear. V dropped 4 bases and J dropped 6 bases, with 13 bases sitting between them. The CDR3 has 14 residues. Per the germline V gene, CDR1 is MDHEN and CDR2 is SYDVKM. The CDR3 DNA is TGTGCCAGCAGTTCTCAGATATGGGGCAATGAGCAGTTCTTC. It encodes CASSSQIWGNEQFF.

The CDR3 spells CASSGTGAEKLFF. In DNA form, the CDR3 reads TGTGCCAGCAGCGGGACAGGGGCTGAAAAACTGTTTTTT. The J gene is TRBJ1-4, the V gene TRBV6-1; 10 positions match TRBD1. CDR1 MNHNS and CDR2 SASEGT come from the germline V gene. The CDR3 loop spans 13 amino acids. Trimming cost V 6 bases and J 7 bases; bases outside gene matches: 2.

This chain joins TRBV5-1 and TRBJ1-1; 7 nucleotides agree with TRBD1. The CDR3 is made up of 14 amino acids. Looked up from germline, CDR1 is SGHRS and CDR2 is YFSETQ. J lost 1 base, V lost 3 bases, and 3 bases had no gene match. The DNA of the CDR3 is TGCGCCAGCAGCTCCTGGACAGGGAACACTGAAGCTTTCTTT. Its protein is CASSSWTGNTEAFF.